Each of the 25 T cell receptor beta chains below was sequenced from the same sample in a study of cytomegalovirus exposure and HLA in healthy donors. Method: immunoSEQ multiplex PCR; TCRdb's copy keeps in-frame clones and lacks some. The repertoire holds approximately 76,000 clones, with roughly 95% as singletons. Specimen: PBMCs. These receptors were obtained from a woman between 18 and 29 years old in good health and CMV-seropositive.

This clone was observed a single time. The chain combines TRBV5-8 with TRBJ1-3; D not resolved. V gave up 2 bases and J gave up 0 bases, with 15 bases separating them. Per germline, CDR1 SGHTS and CDR2 YDEGEE. CDR3 size: 17 residues. The CDR3 here is CASSFIRSGASGNTIYF. The CDR3 nucleotides are TGTGCCAGCAGCTTCATTCGGAGTGGAGCCTCTGGAAACACCATATATTTT. The variable domain in full, completed from reference TRBV5-8 and TRBJ1-3, reads EAGVTQSPTHLIKTRGQQATLRCSPISGHTSVYWYQQALGLGLQFLLWYDEGEERNRGNFPPRFSGRQFPNYSSELNVNALELEDSALYLCASSFIRSGASGNTIYFGEGSWLTVV.

V gene TRBV14 combines with J gene TRBJ2-5, with 7 nucleotides matching TRBD1. The CDR3 runs to 15 residues. Germline CDR1 and CDR2: SGHDN and FVKESK. Trimming cost V 0 bases and J 5 bases; bases outside gene matches: 6. This CDR3 reads CASSQDATGWETQYF. The CDR3 DNA is TGTGCCAGCAGCCAAGATGCGACAGGGTGGGAGACCCAGTACTTC.

The chain combines TRBV30 with TRBJ1-1; TRBD1 aligns across 10 bases. CDR1 is GTSNPN and CDR2 is SVGIG in the germline V gene (reference sequence). The CDR3 has 15 amino acids. V was pared by 4 bases and J by 11 bases, with 16 bases of the junction left unmatched. The CDR3 loop reads CAWIGGSRDRGEAFF. CDR3 bases: TGTGCCTGGATTGGAGGTAGTAGGGACAGGGGTGAGGCTTTCTTT.

This chain uses TRBV5-1 with TRBJ1-1; D unresolved. CDR3 length: 15 residues. Germline V CDR1 and CDR2: SGHRS, YFSETQ. V lost 2 bases and J 0 bases, leaving 11 bases between the germline ends. CDR3 amino acids: CASSFSSLMNTEAFF. The CDR3 DNA reads TGCGCCAGCAGCTTTTCTTCTCTTATGAACACTGAAGCTTTCTTT.

The chain employs TRBV23-1 and TRBJ2-7; weak D call: TRBD1 (6 bases). TRBV23-1 is noted as an ORF with a role that remains uncertain. The CDR3 is made up of 15 amino acids. With 0 bases removed from V and 4 bases from J, the gap between germline ends came to 13 bases. The CDR3 is CASSQSSTGSYEQYF. The CDR3 DNA follows: TGCGCCAGCAGTCAATCGTCCACAGGGTCTTACGAGCAGTACTTC.

The rearrangement joins TRBV30 to TRBJ2-7, with D perhaps TRBD2 (5 bases). The length of the CDR3 is 10 residues. In germline, CDR1 is GTSNPN, CDR2 SVGIG (reference sequence). V dropped 8 bases and J dropped 3 bases, with 8 bases sitting between them. For the CDR3, the DNA is TGTGCCCTCGGAGGCTACGAGCAGTACTTC. It yields the protein CALGGYEQYF.

This chain connects TRBV28 to TRBJ2-7; 7 bases are shared with TRBD1. The V gene's germline CDR1 is MDHEN and CDR2 SYDVKM. The length of the CDR3 is 14 residues. The ends lost 6 bases at V and 0 bases at J; junction bases unmatched: 5. The CDR3 DNA reads TGTGCCAGCAGCTGGGGACAGTCCTCCTACGAGCAGTACTTC. Its translation is CASSWGQSSYEQYF.

This sequence joins TRBV4-3 and TRBJ1-1; possible D gene TRBD1, 5 bases. Between the trimmed V and J ends, which lost 5 bases and 5 bases, there was a span of 21 bases. This CDR3 spans 16 amino acids. The germline V gene encodes CDR1 LGHNA and CDR2 YSLEER. The CDR3, as DNA: TGCGCCAGCAGCTCTCACCCCTCGGGGGGAGAGACTGAAGCTTTCTTT. This encodes CASSSHPSGGETEAFF.

This clone was observed a single time. V is TRBV4-3 and J is TRBJ2-5; no firm D call. The ends were cut back, 1 base at V and 5 bases at J, with 8 bases in the middle. The CDR3 consists of 13 residues. The germline CDR1 and CDR2 sequences are LGHNA and YSLEER. CDR3 amino acids: CASSQGPMETQYF. CDR3 DNA: TGCGCCAGCAGCCAAGGGCCAATGGAGACCCAGTACTTC.

This chain links TRBV7-9 with TRBJ2-1, with 10 bases lining up with TRBD2. Germline V gene sequence: CDR1 SEHNR, CDR2 FQNEAQ (reference sequence). The CDR3 totals 18 residues. V was pared by 1 base and J by 4 bases, with 10 bases of the junction left unmatched. CDR3 amino acids: CASSLVASGGLFYNEQFF. CDR3 in DNA: TGTGCCAGCAGCTTAGTGGCTAGCGGGGGCCTATTTTACAATGAGCAGTTCTTC.

V usage is TRBV7-8 and J usage is TRBJ1-4, with D perhaps TRBD1 (6 bases). From germline, CDR1 is SGHVS and CDR2 FQNEAQ. V was clipped by 5 bases and J by 4 bases, with 14 bases between them. The length of the CDR3 is 15 residues. The CDR3 nucleotides are TGTGCCAGCAGCCACAATACAGGGTATAATGAAAAACTGTTTTTT. Protein product: CASSHNTGYNEKLFF.

The chain carries TRBV4-2 and TRBJ2-2; TRBD1 might be the D (5 bases). The CDR3 extends over 15 amino acids. The V gene's germline CDR1 is LGHNA and CDR2 YNFKEQ. V gave up 1 base and J gave up 3 bases, with 9 bases separating them. In DNA form, the CDR3 reads TGTGCCAGCAGCCAAGGATCAGGGTACACCGGGGAGCTGTTTTTT. Its protein is CASSQGSGYTGELFF.

The CDR3 DNA sequence: TGTGCCAGCAGTTACCGGGGACAGACGCGAGAGACCCAGTACTTC. It translates to CASSYRGQTRETQYF. The chain is built from TRBV6-5 and TRBJ2-5, with 7 bases lining up with TRBD1. The CDR3 sequence is 15 residues long. CDR1 MNHEY and CDR2 SVGAGI come from the germline V gene. Unmatched junction bases numbered 7, after V lost 2 bases and J lost 4 bases.

The chain has TRBV6-1 and TRBJ2-1, with 9 bases fitting TRBD2. The V segment lost 3 bases and the J segment 0 bases; nucleotides outside the gene matches: 15. The length of the CDR3 is 20 residues. Germline CDR1 and CDR2: MNHNS and SASEGT. The CDR3 DNA is TGTGCCAGCAGTGACCCGTCCGGGACTAGCTTCCAGAGCTCCTACAATGAGCAGTTCTTC. Amino acids: CASSDPSGTSFQSSYNEQFF.

The chain joins TRBV5-6 to TRBJ1-5; no firm D call. CDR1 and CDR2 (germline): SGHDT, YYEEEE. V shed 2 bases and J shed 3 bases, with 12 bases lying between them. This CDR3 region has 15 residues. CDR3: CASSFGHSFNQPQHF. The CDR3 region has the DNA TGTGCCAGCAGCTTTGGGCATTCGTTCAATCAGCCCCAGCATTTT.

The chain links TRBV6-1 to TRBJ1-4, with TRBD1 identical over 9 bases. Germline CDR1 reads MNHNS; CDR2 reads SASEGT. The CDR3 is made up of 15 amino acids. V shed 7 bases and J 5 bases; nucleotides not matched to a gene: 8. The CDR3 loop reads CASKKPGQGNEKLFF. CDR3 nucleotide sequence: TGTGCCAGCAAAAAGCCGGGACAGGGAAATGAAAAACTGTTTTTT.

V is TRBV6-5 and J is TRBJ1-4; 11 bases are a match to TRBD1. Germline assignment: CDR1 MNHEY and CDR2 SVGAGI. The ends lost 2 bases at V and 7 bases at J; junction bases unmatched: 3. The CDR3 extends over 15 amino acids. This chain's CDR3 is CASSYGGQGGEKLFF. As DNA, the CDR3 is TGTGCCAGCAGTTACGGGGGACAGGGGGGTGAAAAACTGTTTTTT.

The rearrangement uses TRBV23-1 and TRBJ1-1, with D uncertain. TRBV23-1 is labeled an ORF, and its function is uncertain. The CDR3 is 19 amino acids. The V and J ends lost 0 bases and 0 bases respectively, with 20 bases between them. CDR3 coding DNA: TGCGCCAGCAGTCAATCTCCCGAGGGAGGAGACCGATTGAACACTGAAGCTTTCTTT. Its translation: CASSQSPEGGDRLNTEAFF.

The V call is TRBV19, the J call TRBJ1-4; no firm D call. The germline V gene encodes CDR1 LNHDA and CDR2 SQIVND (reference sequence). There are 16 residues in the CDR3. Trimming left V 3 bases short and J 0 bases short, with 11 bases between. CDR3 in DNA: TGTGCCAGTAGTATCCCTATCACTTCAACTAATGAAAAACTGTTTTTT. It codes for CASSIPITSTNEKLFF.

This clone occurred a few times. The chain joins TRBV28 to TRBJ2-7; 8 bases match TRBD1. V dropped 4 bases and J dropped 6; count of bases not matched to a gene: 8. Germline-derived CDR1 and CDR2 are MDHEN and SYDVKM. There are 14 residues in the CDR3. As DNA, the CDR3 is TGTGCCAGCAGTTGGGGACAGGTCGGGGCCGAGCAGTACTTC. Protein sequence: CASSWGQVGAEQYF.

The gene calls are TRBV15 and TRBJ1-2; 8 bases line up with TRBD1. After removal of 1 base from V and 4 bases from J, the junction contained 5 bases not matched to a gene. Germline CDR1 reads LNHNV; CDR2 reads YYDKDF (reference sequence). The CDR3 totals 15 residues. CDR3 coding DNA: TGTGCCACCAGCAGAGCCGACAGGGGCGGCTATGGCTACACCTTC. Its protein product is CATSRADRGGYGYTF.

The genes are TRBV28 and TRBJ2-3, with 9 bases aligning to TRBD2. CDR1 is MDHEN and CDR2 is SYDVKM in the germline V gene. The CDR3 contains 19 residues. V lost 0 bases and J lost 1; bases outside the gene matches: 11. Written as DNA, the CDR3 is TGTGCCAGCAGTTTATGGCCCGGGGCGGGAGGGCCGGGCACAGATACGCAGTATTTT. Residues: CASSLWPGAGGPGTDTQYF. The complete variable domain, with remaining parts taken from reference TRBV28 and TRBJ2-3, reads DVKVTQSSRYLVKRTGEKVFLECVQDMDHENMFWYRQDPGLGLRLIYFSYDVKMKEKGDIPEGYSVSREKKERFSLILESASTNQTSMYLCASSLWPGAGGPGTDTQYFGPGTRLTVL.

This clone was detected only once. The gene calls are TRBV28 and TRBJ1-2, with 7 bases identical to TRBD1. Per germline, CDR1 MDHEN and CDR2 SYDVKM. The V and J ends lost 7 bases and 0 bases, in that order; junction bases with no gene match: 14. The CDR3 has 17 residues. For the CDR3, the DNA is TGTGCCAGCACAAGGGAGCCGACAGGGCCGACTAACTATGGCTACACCTTC. As protein: CASTREPTGPTNYGYTF.

The J gene is TRBJ2-7, the V gene TRBV2; perhaps TRBD2 as D (5 bases). Germline values: CDR1 SNHLY, CDR2 FYNNEI. Trimming took 6 bases from V and 0 from J, leaving 21 bases between them. The CDR3 sequence is 17 residues long. CDR3 region: CASRRLLREKNSYEQYF. The CDR3 coding sequence is TGTGCCAGCAGACGACTATTGAGGGAAAAGAACTCCTACGAGCAGTACTTC.

The chain combines TRBV28 with TRBJ2-7; 8 bases line up with TRBD2. Germline values: CDR1 MDHEN, CDR2 SYDVKM. The CDR3 extends over 15 amino acids. Unmatched junction bases numbered 9, after V lost 3 bases and J lost 5 bases. CDR3 nucleotide sequence: TGTGCCAGCAGTTTCTTGCGGGAGGCAACCCACGAGCAGTACTTC. Its protein product is CASSFLREATHEQYF.